The T cell receptor (beta chain) under discussion was sequenced for a study of cytomegalovirus exposure and HLA in healthy donors. Trimming at V came to 3 bases and at J to 7 bases, leaving 7 bases not matched to a gene. The CDR3 has 15 residues. Looked up from germline, CDR1 is MNHNS and CDR2 is SASEGT. The study, taken as a whole, reports: Whilst most TCR sequences proved rare, a subset of public TCRs occurred across many donors. It was reportedly the case that the classifier diagnosed cytomegalovirus status with high specificity and sensitivity.

The assay was immunoSEQ multiplex PCR, and TCRdb's table has in-frame clones only and misses some. The data contain about 60,000 clones, 80% to 95% of them singletons. A remark on this clone: What it binds is unknown.

The chain couples TRBV6-1 to TRBJ2-7, with 12 nucleotides matching TRBD2. What was sequenced was PBMCs. The source of this sequence is a woman aged 18-35 years in good health and CMV-seronegative. The DNA for the CDR3 is TGTGCCAGCAGTGATTGGACTAGCGGGACGGGGGAGCAGTACGTC. Its translation is CASSDWTSGTGEQYV.